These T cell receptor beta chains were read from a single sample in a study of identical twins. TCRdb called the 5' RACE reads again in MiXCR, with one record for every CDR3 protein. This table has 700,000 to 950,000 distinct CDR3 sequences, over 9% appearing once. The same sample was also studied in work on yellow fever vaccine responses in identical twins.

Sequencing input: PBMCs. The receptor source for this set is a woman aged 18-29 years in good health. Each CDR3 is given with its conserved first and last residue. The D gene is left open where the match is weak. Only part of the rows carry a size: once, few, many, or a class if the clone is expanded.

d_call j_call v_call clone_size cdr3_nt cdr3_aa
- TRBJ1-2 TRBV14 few TGTGCCAGCAGCCCACCGGGGCAGAAAACCTATGGCTACACCTTC CASSPPGQKTYGYTF
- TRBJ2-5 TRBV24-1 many TGTGCCACCAGCGATCGTCAAGAGACCCAGTACTTC CATSDRQETQYF
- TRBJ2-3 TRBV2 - TGTGCCAGCAGTGGATTCGGGTCAGGGGCCAACACAGATACGCAGTATTTT CASSGFGSGANTDTQYF
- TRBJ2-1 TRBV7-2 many TGTGCCAGCAGCTTAGGCCCCCGTGGTCACAATGAGCAGTTCTTC CASSLGPRGHNEQFF
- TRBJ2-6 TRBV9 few TGTGCCAGCAGCCCCCGTCGCCTCCACTCTGGGGCCAACGTCCTGACTTTC CASSPRRLHSGANVLTF
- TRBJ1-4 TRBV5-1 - TGCGCCAGCAGCTCGAGCCCCGGGGCCCGCTTTGGAAAACTGTTTTTT CASSSSPGARFGKLFF
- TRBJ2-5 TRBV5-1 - TGCGCCAGCAGCACACGCTTAGCGGTCCGGGAGACCCAGTACTTC CASSTRLAVRETQYF
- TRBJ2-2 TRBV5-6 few TGTGCCAGCAGCCACAACAGGGCACCCACCGGGGAGCTGTTTTTT CASSHNRAPTGELFF
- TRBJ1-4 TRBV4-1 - TGCGCCAGCAGCTTACCAGCAACTAATGAAAAACTGTTTTTT CASSLPATNEKLFF
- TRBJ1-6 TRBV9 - TGTGCCAGCAGCGAACAGGAAAGGGGGTCACCCCTCCACTTT CASSEQERGSPLHF
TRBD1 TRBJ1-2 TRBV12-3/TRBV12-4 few TGTGCCAGCAGTTTACGACAGGGGAATGGCTACACCTTC CASSLRQGNGYTF
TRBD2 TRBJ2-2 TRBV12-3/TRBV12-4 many TGTGCCAGCCGTAGACTAGCAGACGGCACCGGGGAGCTGTTTTTT CASRRLADGTGELFF
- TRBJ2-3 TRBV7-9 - TGTGCCAGCAGCTTAGAGTCCTGGGGGGGCACAGATACGCAGTATTTT CASSLESWGGTDTQYF
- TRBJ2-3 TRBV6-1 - TGTGCCAGCAGTGGCGGCGGGAGCACAGATACGCAGTATTTT CASSGGGSTDTQYF
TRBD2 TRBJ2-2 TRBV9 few TGTGCCAGCAGCGCGGGACTAGCGAACGCCGGGGAGCTGTTTTTT CASSAGLANAGELFF
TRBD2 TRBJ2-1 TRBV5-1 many TGCGCCAGCTCCGGGACTAGCAACTACAATGAGCAGTTCTTC CASSGTSNYNEQFF
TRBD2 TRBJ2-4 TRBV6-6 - TGTGCCAGCAGTTCGGGACTAGCGGAACACATAGCCAAAAACATTCAGTACTTC CASSSGLAEHIAKNIQYF
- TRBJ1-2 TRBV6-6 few TGTGCCAGCAGTTACGATGGGGCTGGGGGCTACACCTTC CASSYDGAGGYTF
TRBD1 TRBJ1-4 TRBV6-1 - TGTGCCAGCAGGTTCACCGGGACAGGAGGTGAAAAACTGTTTTTT CASRFTGTGGEKLFF
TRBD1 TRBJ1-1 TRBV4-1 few TGCGCCAGCAGCCAAGAACGAGGGGGCGGAGGTGAAGCTTTCTTT CASSQERGGGGEAFF
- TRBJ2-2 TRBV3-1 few TGTGCCAGCAGCCCCCCTCCGGTTGGGGCCGGGGAGCTGTTTTTT CASSPPPVGAGELFF
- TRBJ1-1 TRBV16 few TGTGCCAGCAGCCGCCAAAGGGGAGCCACTGAAGCTTTCTTT CASSRQRGATEAFF
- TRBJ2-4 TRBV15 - TGTGCCACCAGTCCGGGGTACGGAAACATTCAGTACTTC CATSPGYGNIQYF
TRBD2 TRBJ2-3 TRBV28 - TGTGCCAGCACACCCTCACCGGTTCTAAGCGGGGGACGCACAGATACGCAGTATTTT CASTPSPVLSGGRTDTQYF
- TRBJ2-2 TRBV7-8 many TGTGCCAGCAGCTTAGCGGTGATCGGGGAGCTGTTTTTT CASSLAVIGELFF
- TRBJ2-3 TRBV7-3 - TGTGCCAGCAGCGCCTTCAGTGATCCTAGCACAGATACGCAGTATTTT CASSAFSDPSTDTQYF
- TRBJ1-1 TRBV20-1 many TGCAGTGCTATCGACCCAGGGGTGAACACTGAAGCTTTCTTT CSAIDPGVNTEAFF
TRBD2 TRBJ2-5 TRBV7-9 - TGTGCCAGCAGCTTATTGGGACTAGCTCGAGAGACCCAGTACTTC CASSLLGLARETQYF
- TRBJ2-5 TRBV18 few TGTGCCAGCTCAAACTCAAACCAAGAGACCCAGTACTTC CASSNSNQETQYF
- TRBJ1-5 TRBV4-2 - TGTGCCAGCAGCCAAGATTGGAGGGGCGACCAGCCCCAGCATTTT CASSQDWRGDQPQHF
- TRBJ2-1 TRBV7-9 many TGTGCCAGCAGCTCCCGGGACTCCCAGTTCTTC CASSSRDSQFF
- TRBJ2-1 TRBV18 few TGTGCCAGCTCACCGGGAGTAGGGAAGGGGAGATACAATGAGCAGTTCTTC CASSPGVGKGRYNEQFF
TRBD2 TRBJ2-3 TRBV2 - TGTGCCAGCAGTGAATCAGCACTAGCGGGCCGGGGGAAAGATACGCAGTATTTT CASSESALAGRGKDTQYF
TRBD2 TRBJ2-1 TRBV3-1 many TGTGCCAGCAGCCAAGACCAACTAGCGGCCTCCTACAATGAGCAGTTCTTC CASSQDQLAASYNEQFF
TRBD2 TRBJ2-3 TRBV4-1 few TGCGCCAGCAGCCAATATCGGACTAGCGGGGGGGTAACAGATACGCAGTATTTT CASSQYRTSGGVTDTQYF
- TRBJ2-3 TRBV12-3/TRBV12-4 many TGTGCCAGCAGTTTCGCAGGGCGGGGAGATACGCAGTATTTT CASSFAGRGDTQYF
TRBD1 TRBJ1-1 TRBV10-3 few TGTGCCATCAGTGACCGGGACAGGGGAACTCATGAAGCTTTCTTT CAISDRDRGTHEAFF